This TCR beta chain derives from a study of memory CD4+ T cells and cytomegalovirus serostatus. Overall study results and limits: Of 150 to 200 reported CMV TCRbeta sequences, roughly 70 were found in memory CD4+ repertoires. Repertoires predicted CMV serostatus with median bootstrapped AUC of approximately 0.95.

This clone was seen once. Its target is unknown. The table came from immunoSEQ multiplex PCR; TCRdb's copy has only in-frame clones and leaves some out. The sample has some 66,000 clones, about three quarters seen once. The CDR3 runs 15 residues. Germline CDR1 and CDR2: SGHTA and FQGTGA. The ends were cut back, 0 bases at V and 0 bases at J, with 6 bases in the middle. Single viable CD3+CD4+CD8-CD45RO+ cells were sorted as the memory CD4+ T cells. Serum IgG to CMV pp150, pp28, p38 and p52 defined serostatus. This clonotype was sampled from an adult in good health and CMV-seropositive. The sample was memory CD4+ T cells from blood. This chain links TRBV7-3 with TRBJ1-3; D remains unclear. In DNA form, the CDR3 reads TGTGCCAGCAGCTTAACAGGGTACTCTGGAAACACCATATATTTT. Protein sequence: CASSLTGYSGNTIYF.